This passage covers 10 T cell receptor beta chains from one sample sequenced in a study of shared clonotypes between healthy human individuals. The protocol was immunoSEQ multiplex PCR, while the TCRdb copy is restricted to in-frame clones and leaves out a portion. This sample has about 600,000 clones, with nearly 98% found just once. Terminally differentiated effector memory CD45RA+ cells were excluded by CCR7 positive selection of CD45RO-negative cells. The sample was naive CD8+ T cells sorted from blood. The receptors come from a man aged 30 to 39 in good health.

CDR3 nucleotides: TGTGCCAGCAGCCAACGACAGGGGACTTACAATGAGCAGTTCTTC. Translating gives CASSQRQGTYNEQFF. This chain uses TRBV7-6 with TRBJ2-1; 8 bases agree with TRBD1. With V trimmed by 5 bases and J by 4 bases, 7 bases remained unmatched. There are 15 residues in the CDR3. The V gene's germline CDR1 is SGHVS and CDR2 FNYEAQ.

The table lists this clone with a count of one. The gene calls are TRBV6-6 and TRBJ2-1; the D is unclear. The CDR3 spans 12 residues. Between the trimmed V and J ends, which lost 7 bases and 3 bases, there was a span of 7 bases. Germline CDR1 and CDR2: MNHNY and SVGAGI (reference sequence). CDR3 amino acids: CASKPGYNEQFF. Here the CDR3 DNA reads TGTGCCAGCAAGCCCGGCTACAATGAGCAGTTCTTC.

This clone was seen once. V usage is TRBV7-9 and J usage is TRBJ2-5; 8 bases are shared with TRBD1. The CDR3 totals 14 residues. The trim removed 7 bases at V and 1 base at J, leaving 5 bases unmatched. Germline loops: CDR1 SEHNR, CDR2 FQNEAQ (reference sequence). The CDR3 spells CASTAGQGQETQYF. The CDR3, as DNA: TGTGCCAGCACCGCTGGACAGGGCCAAGAGACCCAGTACTTC. Using reference TRBV7-9 and TRBJ2-5 for the parts outside the CDR3, the full variable domain is DTGVSQNPRHKITKRGQNVTFRCDPISEHNRLYWYRQTLGQGPEFLTYFQNEAQLEKSRLLSDRFSAERPKGSFSTLEIQRTEQGDSAMYLCASTAGQGQETQYFGPGTRLLVL.

The rearrangement uses TRBV27 and TRBJ2-3; no reliable D call. Per the germline V gene, CDR1 is MNHEY and CDR2 is SMNVEV (reference sequence). This CDR3 has 14 amino acids. Trimming removed 4 bases from V and 1 base from J, with 9 bases in between. The CDR3 sequence is CASSWGFGTDTQYF. CDR3 nucleotides: TGTGCCAGCAGTTGGGGATTCGGCACAGATACGCAGTATTTT.

The chain links TRBV29-1 to TRBJ2-7; tentative D call: TRBD1 (5 bases). The CDR3 sequence is 11 residues long. The germline V and J ends were trimmed by 2 bases and 6 bases, with 8 bases remaining between them. Germline V gene lookup returns CDR1 SQVTM and CDR2 ANQGSEA. In DNA form, the CDR3 reads TGCAGCGTTGAAACAGGTGCCGAGCAGTACTTC. It is translated as CSVETGAEQYF.

The chain links TRBV18 to TRBJ1-1; no clear D gene. CDR1 is KGHSH, CDR2 LQKENI, per germline. This CDR3 is 15 amino acids long. Trimming shortened V by 3 bases and J by 10 bases, and 21 bases separated the two germline ends. The CDR3 loop is CASSPHPDGTGTAFF. In DNA, the CDR3 is TGTGCCAGCTCACCCCACCCGGACGGAACGGGAACAGCTTTCTTT.

J is TRBJ1-5 and V is TRBV5-6; 8 bases map to TRBD1. From germline, CDR1 is SGHDT and CDR2 YYEEEE. CDR3 length: 17 amino acids. J gave up 0 bases and V 3 bases, and 8 bases lay outside the gene matches. CDR3 sequence reads: CASSSAGDRYSNQPQHF. CDR3 sequence (DNA): TGTGCCAGCAGCTCCGCGGGGGACAGGTATAGCAATCAGCCCCAGCATTTT.

The rearrangement uses TRBV11-2 and TRBJ2-3, with 8 bases matching TRBD2. Germline V lookup: CDR1 SGHAT, CDR2 FQNNGV. The CDR3 has 15 residues. The V gene end was trimmed by 7 bases and the J gene end by 1 base; junction bases not matched to a gene: 7. The CDR3 DNA reads as TGTGCCAGCAACCCGGGGGGGTCGGGCACAGATACGCAGTATTTT. It encodes CASNPGGSGTDTQYF.

This chain links TRBV2 with TRBJ2-3, with D possibly called TRBD1 or TRBD2 (5 bases each). The CDR3 totals 16 residues. Trimming cost V 4 bases and J 0 bases, with 14 bases left between them. Germline CDR1 and CDR2: SNHLY and FYNNEI. The CDR3 here is CASSGGTGGSTDTQYF. In DNA form, the CDR3 reads TGTGCCAGCAGTGGAGGGACCGGCGGTAGCACAGATACGCAGTATTTT.

Here the CDR3 reads CTSSQGLAGGNEQFF. The CDR3 nucleotides are TGCACCAGCAGCCAAGGACTAGCGGGAGGCAATGAGCAGTTCTTC. The chain uses TRBV1 and TRBJ2-1; no check of the table's D call, TRBD2, against the DNA was made. TRBV1 is recorded as a pseudogene. The CDR3 contains 15 residues.